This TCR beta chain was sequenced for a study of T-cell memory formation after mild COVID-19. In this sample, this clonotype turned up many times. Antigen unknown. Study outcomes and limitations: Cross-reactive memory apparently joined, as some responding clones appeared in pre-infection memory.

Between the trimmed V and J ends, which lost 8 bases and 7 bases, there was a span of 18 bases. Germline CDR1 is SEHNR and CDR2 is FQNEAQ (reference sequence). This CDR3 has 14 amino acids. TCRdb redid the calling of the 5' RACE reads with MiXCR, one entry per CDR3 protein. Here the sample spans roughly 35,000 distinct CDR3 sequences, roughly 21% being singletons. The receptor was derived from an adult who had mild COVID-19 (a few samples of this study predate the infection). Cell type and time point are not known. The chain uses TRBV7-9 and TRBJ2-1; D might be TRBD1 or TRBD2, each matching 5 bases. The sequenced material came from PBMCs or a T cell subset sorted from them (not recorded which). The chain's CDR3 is CASSGDPLGNEQFF. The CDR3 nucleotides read TGTGCCAGCTCCGGGGACCCTCTTGGGAATGAGCAGTTCTTC. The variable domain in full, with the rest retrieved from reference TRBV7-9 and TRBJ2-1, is DTGVSQNPRHKITKRGQNVTFRCDPISEHNRLYWYRQTLGQGPEFLTYFQNEAQLEKSRLLSDRFSAERPKGSFSTLEIQRTEQGDSAMYLCASSGDPLGNEQFFGPGTRLTVL.